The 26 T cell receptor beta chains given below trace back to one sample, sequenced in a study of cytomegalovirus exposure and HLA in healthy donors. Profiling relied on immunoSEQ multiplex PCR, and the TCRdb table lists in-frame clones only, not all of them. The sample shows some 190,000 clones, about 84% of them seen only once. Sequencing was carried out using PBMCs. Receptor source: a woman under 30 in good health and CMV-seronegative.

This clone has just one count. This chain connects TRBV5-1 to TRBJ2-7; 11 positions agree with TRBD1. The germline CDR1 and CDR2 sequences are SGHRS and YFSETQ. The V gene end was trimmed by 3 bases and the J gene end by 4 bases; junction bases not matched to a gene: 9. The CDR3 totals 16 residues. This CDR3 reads CASSSGTGGTPYEQYF. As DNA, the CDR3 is TGCGCCAGCAGCTCCGGGACAGGGGGTACCCCATACGAGCAGTACTTC.

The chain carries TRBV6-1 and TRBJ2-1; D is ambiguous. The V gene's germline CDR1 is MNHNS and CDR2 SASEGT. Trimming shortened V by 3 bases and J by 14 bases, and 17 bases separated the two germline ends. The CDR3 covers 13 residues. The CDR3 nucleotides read TGTGCCAGCAGTGAGGCCCCTCAGAACCCCAAGTTCTTC. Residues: CASSEAPQNPKFF.

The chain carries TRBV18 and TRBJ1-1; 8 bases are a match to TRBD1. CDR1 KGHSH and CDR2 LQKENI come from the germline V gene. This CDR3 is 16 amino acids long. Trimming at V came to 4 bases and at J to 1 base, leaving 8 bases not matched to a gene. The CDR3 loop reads CASSQLDRGGNTEAFF. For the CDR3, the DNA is TGTGCCAGCTCACAACTCGACAGGGGCGGGAACACTGAAGCTTTCTTT.

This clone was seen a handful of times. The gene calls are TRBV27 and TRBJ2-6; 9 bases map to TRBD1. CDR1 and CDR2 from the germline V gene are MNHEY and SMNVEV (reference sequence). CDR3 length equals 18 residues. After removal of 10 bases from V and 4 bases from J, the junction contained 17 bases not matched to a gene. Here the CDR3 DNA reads TGTGCCACCACCCCGTCCGGGACAGGGACGTACGGGGCCAACGTCCTGACTTTC. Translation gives CATTPSGTGTYGANVLTF.

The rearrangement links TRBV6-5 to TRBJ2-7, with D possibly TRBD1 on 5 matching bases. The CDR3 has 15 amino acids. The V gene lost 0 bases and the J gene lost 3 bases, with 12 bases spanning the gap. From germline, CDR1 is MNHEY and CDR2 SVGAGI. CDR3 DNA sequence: TGTGCCAGCAGTTACTCCCAAGGGGCCAACTACGAGCAGTACTTC. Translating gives CASSYSQGANYEQYF.

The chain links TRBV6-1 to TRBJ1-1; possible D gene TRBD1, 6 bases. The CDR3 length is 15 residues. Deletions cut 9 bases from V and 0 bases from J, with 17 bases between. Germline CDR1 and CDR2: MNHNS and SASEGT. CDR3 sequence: CASPTGFGVNTEAFF. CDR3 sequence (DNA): TGTGCCAGTCCAACAGGGTTTGGGGTGAACACTGAAGCTTTCTTT.

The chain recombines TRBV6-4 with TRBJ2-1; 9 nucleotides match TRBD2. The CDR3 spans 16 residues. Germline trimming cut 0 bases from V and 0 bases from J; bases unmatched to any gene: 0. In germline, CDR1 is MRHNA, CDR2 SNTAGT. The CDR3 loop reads CASSDSTSGSYNEQFF. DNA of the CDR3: TGTGCCAGCAGTGACTCGACTAGCGGCTCCTACAATGAGCAGTTCTTC.

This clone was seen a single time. The CDR3 nucleotides read TGTGCCAGCAGCCTTACTGGCGGTGAGAATCAGCCCCAGCATTTT. Protein product: CASSLTGGENQPQHF. This rearrangement joins TRBV11-2 to TRBJ1-5; D gene ambiguous. The CDR3 is 15 amino acids. Germline CDR1 and CDR2: SGHAT and FQNNGV. V lost 5 bases and J lost 4, with 15 bases in between.

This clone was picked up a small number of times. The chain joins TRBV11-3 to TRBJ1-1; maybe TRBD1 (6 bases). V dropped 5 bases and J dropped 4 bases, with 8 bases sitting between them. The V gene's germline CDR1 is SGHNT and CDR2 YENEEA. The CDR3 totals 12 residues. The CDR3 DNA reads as TGTGCCAGCAGCCGAGGGGGCACTGAAGCTTTCTTT. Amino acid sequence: CASSRGGTEAFF. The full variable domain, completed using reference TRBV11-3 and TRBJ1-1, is EAGVVQSPRYKIIEKKQPVAFWCNPISGHNTLYWYLQNLGQGPELLIRYENEEAVDDSQLPKDRFSAERLKGVDSTLKIQPAELGDSAVYLCASSRGGTEAFFGQGTRLTVV.

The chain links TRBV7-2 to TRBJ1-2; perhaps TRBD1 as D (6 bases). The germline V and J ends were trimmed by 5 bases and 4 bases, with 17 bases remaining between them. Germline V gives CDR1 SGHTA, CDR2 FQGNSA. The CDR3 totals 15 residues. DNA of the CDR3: TGTGCCAGCAGCCCACAGGGCCTACAATCCTATGGCTACACCTTC. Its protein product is CASSPQGLQSYGYTF.

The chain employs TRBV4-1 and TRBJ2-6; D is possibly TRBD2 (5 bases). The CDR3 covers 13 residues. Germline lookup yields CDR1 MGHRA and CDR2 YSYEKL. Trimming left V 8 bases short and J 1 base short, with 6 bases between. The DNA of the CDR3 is TGCGCCAGCGGGAGTTCTGGGGCCAACGTCCTGACTTTC. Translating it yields CASGSSGANVLTF.

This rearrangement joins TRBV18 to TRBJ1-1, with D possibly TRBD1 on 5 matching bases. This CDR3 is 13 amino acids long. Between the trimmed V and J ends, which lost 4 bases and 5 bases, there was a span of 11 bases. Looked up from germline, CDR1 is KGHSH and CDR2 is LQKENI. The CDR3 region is CASSQGILTEAFF. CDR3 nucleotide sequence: TGTGCCAGCTCACAGGGGATATTAACTGAAGCTTTCTTT.

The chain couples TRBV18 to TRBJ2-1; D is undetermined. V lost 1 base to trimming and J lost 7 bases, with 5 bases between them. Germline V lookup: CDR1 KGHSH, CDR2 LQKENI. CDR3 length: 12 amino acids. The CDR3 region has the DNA TGTGCCAGCTCACCACACGCGAATGAGCAGTTCTTC. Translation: CASSPHANEQFF.

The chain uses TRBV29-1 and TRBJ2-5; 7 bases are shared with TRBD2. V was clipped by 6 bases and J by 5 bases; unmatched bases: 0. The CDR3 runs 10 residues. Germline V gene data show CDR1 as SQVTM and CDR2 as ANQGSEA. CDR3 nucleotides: TGCAGCGTGGGGGGGGAGACCCAGTACTTC. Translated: CSVGGETQYF.

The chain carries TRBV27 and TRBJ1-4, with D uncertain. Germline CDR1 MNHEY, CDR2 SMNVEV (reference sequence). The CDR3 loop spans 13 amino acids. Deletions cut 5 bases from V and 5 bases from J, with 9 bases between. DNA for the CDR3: TGTGCCAGCAGTCTCAGTATAAATGAAAAACTGTTTTTT. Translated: CASSLSINEKLFF.

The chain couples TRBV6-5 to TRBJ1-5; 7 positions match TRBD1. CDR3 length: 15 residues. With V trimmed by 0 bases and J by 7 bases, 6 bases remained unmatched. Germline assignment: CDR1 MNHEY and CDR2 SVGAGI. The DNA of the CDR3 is TGTGCCAGCAGTTACTCAGGGGGCCGGGACCAGCCCCAGCATTTT. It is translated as CASSYSGGRDQPQHF.

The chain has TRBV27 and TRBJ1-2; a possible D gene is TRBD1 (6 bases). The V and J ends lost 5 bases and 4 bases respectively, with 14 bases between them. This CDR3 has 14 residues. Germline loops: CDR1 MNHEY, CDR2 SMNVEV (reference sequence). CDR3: CASSPAGAIYGYTF. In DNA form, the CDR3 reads TGTGCCAGCAGTCCCGCAGGGGCAATCTATGGCTACACCTTC.

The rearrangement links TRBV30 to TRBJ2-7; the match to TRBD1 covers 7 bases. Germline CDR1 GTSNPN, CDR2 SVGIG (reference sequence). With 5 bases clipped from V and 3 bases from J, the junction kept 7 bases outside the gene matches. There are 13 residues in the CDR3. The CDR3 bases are TGTGCCTGGGGTACAGGGGCAAGCTACGAGCAGTACTTC. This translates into CAWGTGASYEQYF.

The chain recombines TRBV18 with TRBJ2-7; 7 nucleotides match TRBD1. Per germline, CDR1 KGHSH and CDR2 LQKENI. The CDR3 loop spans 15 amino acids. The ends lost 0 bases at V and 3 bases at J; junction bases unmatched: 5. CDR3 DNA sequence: TGTGCCAGCTCACCACCGCTAGGGGGCTACTACGAGCAGTACTTC. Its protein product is CASSPPLGGYYEQYF.

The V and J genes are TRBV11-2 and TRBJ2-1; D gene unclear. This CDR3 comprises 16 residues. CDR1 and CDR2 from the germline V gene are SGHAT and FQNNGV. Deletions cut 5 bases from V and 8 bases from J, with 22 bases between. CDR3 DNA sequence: TGTGCCAGCAGCCTCCCTAGGTTCGACTTGTGGGATGAGCAGTTCTTC. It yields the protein CASSLPRFDLWDEQFF.

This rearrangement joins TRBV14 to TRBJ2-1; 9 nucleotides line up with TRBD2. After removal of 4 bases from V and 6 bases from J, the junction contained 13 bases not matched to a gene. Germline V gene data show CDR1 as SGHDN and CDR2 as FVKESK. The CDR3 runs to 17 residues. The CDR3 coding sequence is TGTGCCAGCAGCCCCTCCTCCCTTAGCGGGAGCATCAATGAGCAGTTCTTC. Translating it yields CASSPSSLSGSINEQFF.

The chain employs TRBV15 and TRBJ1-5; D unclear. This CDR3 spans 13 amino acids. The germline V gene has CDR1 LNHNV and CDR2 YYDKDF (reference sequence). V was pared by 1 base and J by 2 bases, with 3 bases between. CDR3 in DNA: TGTGCCACCAGCAGAGTAGGCAATCAGCCCCAGCATTTT. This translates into CATSRVGNQPQHF.

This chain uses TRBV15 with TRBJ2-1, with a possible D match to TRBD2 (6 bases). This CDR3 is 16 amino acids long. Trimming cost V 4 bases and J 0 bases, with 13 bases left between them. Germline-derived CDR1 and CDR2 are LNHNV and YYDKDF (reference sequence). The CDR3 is CATSNRGVSSYNEQFF. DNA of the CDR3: TGTGCCACCAGCAATCGCGGGGTTAGCTCCTACAATGAGCAGTTCTTC.

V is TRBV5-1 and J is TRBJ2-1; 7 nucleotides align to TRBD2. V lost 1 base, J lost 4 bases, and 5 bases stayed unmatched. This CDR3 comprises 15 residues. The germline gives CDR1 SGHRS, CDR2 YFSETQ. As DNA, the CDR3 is TGCGCCAGCAGCTTGCTTCTAGCGGATTACAATGAGCAGTTCTTC. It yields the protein CASSLLLADYNEQFF. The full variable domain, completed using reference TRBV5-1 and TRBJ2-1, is KAGVTQTPRYLIKTRGQQVTLSCSPISGHRSVSWYQQTPGQGLQFLFEYFSETQRNKGNFPGRFSGRQFSNSRSEMNVSTLELGDSALYLCASSLLLADYNEQFFGPGTRLTVL.

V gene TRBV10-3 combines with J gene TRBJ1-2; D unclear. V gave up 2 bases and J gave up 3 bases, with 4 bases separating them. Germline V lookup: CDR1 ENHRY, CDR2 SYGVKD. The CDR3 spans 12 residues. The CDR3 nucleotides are TGTGCCATCAGTGAGGGAGACTATGGCTACACCTTC. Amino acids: CAISEGDYGYTF.

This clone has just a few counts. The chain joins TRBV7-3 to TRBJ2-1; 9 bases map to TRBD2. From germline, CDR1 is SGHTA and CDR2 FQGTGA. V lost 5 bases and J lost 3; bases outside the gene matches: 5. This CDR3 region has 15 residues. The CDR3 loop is CASSDSGGYYNEQFF. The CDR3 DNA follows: TGTGCCAGCAGCGACAGCGGGGGGTACTACAATGAGCAGTTCTTC.